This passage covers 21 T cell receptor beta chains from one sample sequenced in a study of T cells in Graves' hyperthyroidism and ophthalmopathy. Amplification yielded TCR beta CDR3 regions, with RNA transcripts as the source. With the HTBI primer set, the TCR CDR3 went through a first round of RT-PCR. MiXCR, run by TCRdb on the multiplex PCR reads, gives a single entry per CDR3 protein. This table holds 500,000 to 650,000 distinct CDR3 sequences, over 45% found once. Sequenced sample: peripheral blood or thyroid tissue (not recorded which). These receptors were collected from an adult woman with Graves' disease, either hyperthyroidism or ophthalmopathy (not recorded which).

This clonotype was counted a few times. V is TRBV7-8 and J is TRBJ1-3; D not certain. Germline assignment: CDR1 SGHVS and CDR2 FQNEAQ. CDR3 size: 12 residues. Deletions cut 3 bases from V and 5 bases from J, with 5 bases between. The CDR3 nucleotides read TGTGCCAGCAGCTTTTCGAGAAACACCATATATTTT. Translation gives CASSFSRNTIYF.

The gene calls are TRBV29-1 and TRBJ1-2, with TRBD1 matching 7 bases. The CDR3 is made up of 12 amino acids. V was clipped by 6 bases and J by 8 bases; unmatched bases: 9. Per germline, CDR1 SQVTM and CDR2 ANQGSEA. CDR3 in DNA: TGCAGCGTCCAACGCGGGACAGTCGGCTACACCTTC. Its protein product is CSVQRGTVGYTF.

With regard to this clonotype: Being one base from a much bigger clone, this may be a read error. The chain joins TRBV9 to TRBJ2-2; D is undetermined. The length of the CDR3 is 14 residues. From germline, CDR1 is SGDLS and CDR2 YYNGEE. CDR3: CAISVESVRGELFF. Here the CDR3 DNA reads TGTGCCATCAGCGTAGAGAGCGTGAGGGGGGAGCTGTTTTTT.

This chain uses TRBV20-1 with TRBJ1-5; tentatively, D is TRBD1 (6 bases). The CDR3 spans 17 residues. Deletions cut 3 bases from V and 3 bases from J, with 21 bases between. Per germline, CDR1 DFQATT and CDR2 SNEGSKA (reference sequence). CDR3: CSASSVYRDKFNQPQHF. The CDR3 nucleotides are TGCAGTGCTAGCTCTGTTTATCGGGACAAATTCAATCAGCCCCAGCATTTT.

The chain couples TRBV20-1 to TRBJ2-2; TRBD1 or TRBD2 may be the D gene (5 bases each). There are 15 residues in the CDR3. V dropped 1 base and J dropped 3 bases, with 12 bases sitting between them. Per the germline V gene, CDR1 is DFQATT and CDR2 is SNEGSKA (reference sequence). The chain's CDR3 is CSARARDLYTGELFF. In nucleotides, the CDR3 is TGCAGTGCTAGAGCAAGGGACCTATACACCGGGGAGCTGTTTTTT.

CDR3 coding DNA: TGTGCCAGCAGCTACCGGTCGGGCAGTTTTAACTATGGCTACACCTTC. It translates to CASSYRSGSFNYGYTF. The gene calls are TRBV6-2 or TRBV6-3 and TRBJ1-2; D unresolved. The CDR3 runs 16 residues. Trimming removed 6 bases from V and 1 base from J, with 18 bases in between. CDR1 and CDR2 (germline): MNHEY, SVGEGT.

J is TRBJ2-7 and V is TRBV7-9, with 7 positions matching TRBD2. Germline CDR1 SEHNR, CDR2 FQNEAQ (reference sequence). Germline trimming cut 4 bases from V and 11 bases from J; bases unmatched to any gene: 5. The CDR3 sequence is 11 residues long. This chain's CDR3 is CASSSGRSEYF. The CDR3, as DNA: TGTGCCAGCAGCTCCGGGAGGTCGGAGTACTTC.

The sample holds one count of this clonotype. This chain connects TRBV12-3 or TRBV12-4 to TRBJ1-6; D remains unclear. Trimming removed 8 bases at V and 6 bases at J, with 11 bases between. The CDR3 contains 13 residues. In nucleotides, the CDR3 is TGTGCCAGCCTGAGGGCAGGTAATTCACCCCTCCACTTT. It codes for CASLRAGNSPLHF.

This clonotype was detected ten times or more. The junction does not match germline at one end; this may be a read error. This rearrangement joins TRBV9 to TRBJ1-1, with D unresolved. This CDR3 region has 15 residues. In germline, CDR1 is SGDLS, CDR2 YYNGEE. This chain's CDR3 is CASSVDAGPITETFF. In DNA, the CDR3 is TGTGCCAGCAGCGTAGATGCGGGCCCTATCACTGAAACTTTCTTT.

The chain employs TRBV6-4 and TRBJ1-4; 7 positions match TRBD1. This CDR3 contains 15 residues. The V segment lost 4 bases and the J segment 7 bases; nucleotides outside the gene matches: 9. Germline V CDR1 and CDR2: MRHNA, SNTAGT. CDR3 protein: CASSVEGARAEKLFF. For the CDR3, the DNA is TGTGCCAGCAGTGTTGAGGGGGCGAGGGCTGAAAAACTGTTTTTT.

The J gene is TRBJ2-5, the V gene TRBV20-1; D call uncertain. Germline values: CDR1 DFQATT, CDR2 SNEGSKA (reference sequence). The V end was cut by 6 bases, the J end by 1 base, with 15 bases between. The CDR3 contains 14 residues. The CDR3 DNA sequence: TGCAGTGCACCCCCAGAGTGGAGCCAAGAGACCCAGTACTTC. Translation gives CSAPPEWSQETQYF.

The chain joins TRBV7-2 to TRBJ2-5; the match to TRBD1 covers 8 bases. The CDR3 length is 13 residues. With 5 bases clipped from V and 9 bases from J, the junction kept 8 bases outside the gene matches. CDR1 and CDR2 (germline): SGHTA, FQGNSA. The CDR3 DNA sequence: TGTGCCAGCAGCCCGGACAGGGCCCAGCCCCAGTACTTC. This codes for CASSPDRAQPQYF.

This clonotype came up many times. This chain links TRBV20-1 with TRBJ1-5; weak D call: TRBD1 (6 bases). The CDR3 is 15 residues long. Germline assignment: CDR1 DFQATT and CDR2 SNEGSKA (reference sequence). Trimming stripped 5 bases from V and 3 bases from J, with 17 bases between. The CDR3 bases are TGCAGTGCTGGAGGTCCAGGGGTGGACAATCAGCCCCAGCATTTT. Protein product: CSAGGPGVDNQPQHF.

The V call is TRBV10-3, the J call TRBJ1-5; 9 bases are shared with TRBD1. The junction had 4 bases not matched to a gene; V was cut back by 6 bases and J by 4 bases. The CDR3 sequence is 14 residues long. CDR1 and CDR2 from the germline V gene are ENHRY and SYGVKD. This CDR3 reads CAIRGQGQNQPQHF. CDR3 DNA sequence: TGTGCCATCAGGGGACAGGGCCAAAATCAGCCCCAGCATTTT.

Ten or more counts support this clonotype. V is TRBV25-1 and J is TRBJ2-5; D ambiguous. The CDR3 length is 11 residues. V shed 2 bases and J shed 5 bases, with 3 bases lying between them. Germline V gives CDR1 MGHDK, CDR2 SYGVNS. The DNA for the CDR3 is TGTGCCAGCAGTGAAATTGAGACCCAGTACTTC. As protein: CASSEIETQYF.

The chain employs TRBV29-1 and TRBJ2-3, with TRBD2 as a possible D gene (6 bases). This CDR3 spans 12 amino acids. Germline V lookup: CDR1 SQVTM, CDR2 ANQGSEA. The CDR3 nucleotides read TGCAGTAGCGGTCAAAGCACAGATACGCAGTATTTT. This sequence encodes CSSGQSTDTQYF.

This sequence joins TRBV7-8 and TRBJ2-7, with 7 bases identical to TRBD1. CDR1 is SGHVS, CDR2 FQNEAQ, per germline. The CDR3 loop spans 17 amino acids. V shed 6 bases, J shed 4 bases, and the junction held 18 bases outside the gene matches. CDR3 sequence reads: CASSLMVTGDFFYEQYF. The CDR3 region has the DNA TGTGCCAGCAGTCTCATGGTAACAGGGGATTTCTTTTACGAGCAGTACTTC.

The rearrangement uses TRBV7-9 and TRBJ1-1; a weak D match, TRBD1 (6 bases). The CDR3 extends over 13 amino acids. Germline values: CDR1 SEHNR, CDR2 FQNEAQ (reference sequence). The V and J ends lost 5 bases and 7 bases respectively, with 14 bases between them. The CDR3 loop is CASSPWDNYEAFF. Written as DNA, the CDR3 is TGTGCCAGCAGCCCATGGGACAACTATGAAGCTTTCTTT.

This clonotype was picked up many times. This CDR3 reads CARVHRTYEQYF. CDR3 nucleotides: TGTGCCAGGGTTCACAGAACCTACGAGCAGTACTTC. This rearrangement joins TRBV7-9 to TRBJ2-7; D gene unclear. CDR3 size: 12 residues. Deletions cut 9 bases from V and 2 bases from J, with 11 bases between. CDR1 SEHNR and CDR2 FQNEAQ come from the germline V gene (reference sequence).

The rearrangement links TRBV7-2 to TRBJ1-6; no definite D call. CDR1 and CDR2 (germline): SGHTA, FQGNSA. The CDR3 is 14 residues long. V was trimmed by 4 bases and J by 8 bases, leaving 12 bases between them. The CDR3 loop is CASSSNWGDSPLHF. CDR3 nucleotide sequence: TGTGCCAGCAGCTCTAATTGGGGAGATTCACCCCTCCACTTT.

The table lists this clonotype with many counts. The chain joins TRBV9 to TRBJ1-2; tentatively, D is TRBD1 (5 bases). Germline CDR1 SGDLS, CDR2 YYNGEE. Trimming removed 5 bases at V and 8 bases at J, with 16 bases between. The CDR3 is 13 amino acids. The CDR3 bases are TGTGCCAGCAGACTGGACAAATTCGGCGGCTACACCTTC. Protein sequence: CASRLDKFGGYTF.